This T cell receptor (beta chain) was captured in a study of control samples from healthy donors and cancer patients. Trimming took off 2 bases at V and 5 bases at J, with 10 bases between the two ends. The CDR3 extends over 13 amino acids. The V gene's germline CDR1 is SGHNT and CDR2 YYREEE (reference sequence). Clones were sequenced by immunoSEQ multiplex PCR, and TCRdb holds only the in-frame ones, with some missing. This sample has approximately 70,000 clones, with 87% found just once. The chain has TRBV5-4 and TRBJ2-5; a weak D match, TRBD2 (6 bases). The TCR originated in a woman between 45 and 60 years old in good health. Material: blood. CDR3 protein: CASSLRERETQYF. CDR3 in DNA: TGTGCCAGCAGCTTACGGGAGCGGGAGACCCAGTACTTC.